The next 24 T cell receptor beta chains were all read from a single sample in a study of blood T cell repertoires in COVID-19. Using immunoSEQ multiplex PCR, the repertoire was profiled, and TCRdb retains in-frame clones only, with some absent. This sample yields about 410,000 clones, of which over 85% are seen a single time; 1.5% to 2% belongs to the top ten. Sequenced input: PBMCs or T cells enriched from blood (not recorded which). These TCRs come from a woman younger than 45 who had recovered from COVID-19.

The J gene is TRBJ1-1, the V gene TRBV29-1; 8 bases line up with TRBD1. This CDR3 is 16 amino acids long. The ends lost 6 bases at V and 3 bases at J; junction bases unmatched: 15. Germline V gives CDR1 SQVTM, CDR2 ANQGSEA. The CDR3 is CSVDPDRGKGDTEAFF. CDR3 nucleotide sequence: TGCAGCGTAGATCCTGACAGGGGTAAAGGAGACACTGAAGCTTTCTTT.

The chain carries TRBV5-1 and TRBJ1-1; 7 positions match TRBD1. Trimming at V came to 0 bases and at J to 5 bases, leaving 7 bases not matched to a gene. The CDR3 has 15 residues. CDR1 is SGHRS and CDR2 is YFSETQ in the germline V gene. CDR3 bases: TGCGCCAGCAGCTTGGAAGGGGGCGTGTATACTGAAGCTTTCTTT. Its translation is CASSLEGGVYTEAFF.

The V gene is TRBV25-1, the J gene TRBJ2-7, with D maybe TRBD2 (5 bases). With 4 bases removed from V and 2 bases from J, the gap between germline ends came to 15 bases. The CDR3 totals 15 residues. CDR1 MGHDK and CDR2 SYGVNS come from the germline V gene. The CDR3 reads CASSGEFAEAYEQYF. The CDR3, as DNA: TGTGCCAGCAGTGGGGAGTTTGCGGAGGCCTACGAGCAGTACTTC.

The chain links TRBV9 to TRBJ2-3; TRBD2 is a possible D gene (6 bases). CDR1 is SGDLS and CDR2 is YYNGEE in the germline V gene. The V and J ends lost 6 bases and 6 bases respectively, with 17 bases between them. This CDR3 is built from 14 residues. The CDR3 spells CASTGTARADTQYF. In DNA form, the CDR3 reads TGTGCCAGCACCGGGACTGCCCGAGCGGATACGCAGTATTTT.

V usage is TRBV12-3 or TRBV12-4 and J usage is TRBJ1-1; 9 bases align to TRBD1. V dropped 6 bases and J dropped 4; count of bases not matched to a gene: 3. The CDR3 consists of 13 residues. This CDR3 is CASSLQGATEAFF. Written as DNA, the CDR3 is TGTGCCAGCAGCTTACAGGGGGCCACTGAAGCTTTCTTT.

This clone was counted once. This rearrangement joins TRBV15 to TRBJ1-1, with 7 bases aligning to TRBD1. J was trimmed by 7 bases and V by 8 bases; bases with no gene match: 10. This CDR3 has 13 residues. Per the germline V gene, CDR1 is LNHNV and CDR2 is YYDKDF (reference sequence). The CDR3 nucleotides read TGTGCCACCTCGAGGGGGCCTCCTCTTGAAGCTTTCTTT. Its protein is CATSRGPPLEAFF. Full variable domain (remainder filled in from reference TRBV15 and TRBJ1-1): DAMVIQNPRYQVTQFGKPVTLSCSQTLNHNVMYWYQQKSSQAPKLLFHYYDKDFNNEADTPDNFQSRRPNTSFCFLDIRSPGLGDTAMYLCATSRGPPLEAFFGQGTRLTVV.

This clone was counted once. The rearrangement links TRBV9 to TRBJ2-1; unclear D gene. V was shortened by 0 bases and J by 5 bases, with 12 bases between the two germline ends. The CDR3 length is 15 residues. CDR1 is SGDLS and CDR2 is YYNGEE in the germline V gene. CDR3 protein: CASSVATRLHNEQFF. The CDR3 DNA follows: TGTGCCAGCAGCGTAGCTACGAGACTCCACAATGAGCAGTTCTTC.

V is TRBV3-1 (or the pseudogene TRBV3-2) and J is TRBJ2-7; 7 nucleotides line up with TRBD2. Germline assignment: CDR1 LGHDT and CDR2 YNNKEL (reference sequence). The trim removed 4 bases at V and 1 base at J, leaving 7 bases unmatched. The CDR3 spans 15 residues. The CDR3 region has the DNA TGTGCCAGCAGCCCCACTAGCGATTTGTCCTACGAGCAGTACTTC. Its translation is CASSPTSDLSYEQYF.

The chain recombines TRBV2 with TRBJ2-6, with D possibly being TRBD1 (5 bases). Per the germline V gene, CDR1 is SNHLY and CDR2 is FYNNEI. The CDR3 is made up of 16 amino acids. Trimming pared 4 bases from V and 0 bases from J, leaving 10 bases between. For the CDR3, the DNA is TGTGCCAGCAGTGTTGTGGGGCCCTCTGGGGCCAACGTCCTGACTTTC. The encoded protein is CASSVVGPSGANVLTF.

The chain recombines TRBV28 with TRBJ2-1; 7 bases fit TRBD2. The germline V gene encodes CDR1 MDHEN and CDR2 SYDVKM. The V gene end was trimmed by 2 bases and the J gene end by 2 bases; junction bases not matched to a gene: 9. CDR3 length equals 17 residues. DNA of the CDR3: TGTGCCAGCAGTTTACGTGGGCTAGCGGTCACCTACAATGAGCAGTTCTTC. Translation: CASSLRGLAVTYNEQFF. Full variable domain (rest looked up from reference TRBV28 and TRBJ2-1): DVKVTQSSRYLVKRTGEKVFLECVQDMDHENMFWYRQDPGLGLRLIYFSYDVKMKEKGDIPEGYSVSREKKERFSLILESASTNQTSMYLCASSLRGLAVTYNEQFFGPGTRLTVL.

The genes are TRBV3-1 (or the pseudogene TRBV3-2) and TRBJ2-6; D unresolved. In germline, CDR1 is LGHDT, CDR2 YNNKEL (reference sequence). This CDR3 region has 13 residues. The ends were cut back, 1 base at V and 4 bases at J, with 2 bases in the middle. CDR3 residues: CASSQAGANVLTF. CDR3 bases: TGTGCCAGCAGCCAAGCAGGGGCCAACGTCCTGACTTTC.

The genes are TRBV7-2 and TRBJ2-7; 12 bases fit TRBD1. This CDR3 is 15 amino acids long. V shed 3 bases, J shed 5 bases, and the junction held 5 bases outside the gene matches. Per germline, CDR1 SGHTA and CDR2 FQGNSA. In nucleotides, the CDR3 is TGTGCCAGCAGCTTTCTCCGGGACAGGGGGCACGAGCAGTACTTC. This translates into CASSFLRDRGHEQYF.

The chain recombines TRBV4-3 with TRBJ2-7; unclear D gene. The length of the CDR3 is 14 residues. Germline CDR1 is LGHNA and CDR2 is YSLEER. Trimming took 1 base from V and 0 from J, leaving 7 bases between them. The CDR3 nucleotides are TGCGCCAGCAGCCAAGCCTCAGGCTCCTACGAGCAGTACTTC. Translating it yields CASSQASGSYEQYF.

V gene TRBV4-2 combines with J gene TRBJ1-4; TRBD1 matches at 7 bases. Germline V gene sequence: CDR1 LGHNA, CDR2 YNFKEQ. The CDR3 contains 14 residues. J was trimmed by 5 bases and V by 4 bases; bases with no gene match: 4. CDR3: CASSPDRENEKLFF. The CDR3 nucleotides read TGTGCCAGCAGCCCTGACAGGGAGAATGAAAAACTGTTTTTT.

The CDR3 nucleotides read TGTGCCACCGTAGCGGGGGGGGGCACCGGGGAGCTGTTTTTT. This encodes CATVAGGGTGELFF. The chain carries TRBV25-1 and TRBJ2-2, with TRBD2 matching over 11 bases. The CDR3 is made up of 14 amino acids. V lost 10 bases and J lost 4; bases outside the gene matches: 5. Looked up from germline, CDR1 is MGHDK and CDR2 is SYGVNS.

The chain carries TRBV24-1 and TRBJ2-1; 7 nucleotides match TRBD1. The germline gives CDR1 KGHDR, CDR2 SFDVKD. The length of the CDR3 is 14 residues. V shed 9 bases and J 4 bases; nucleotides not matched to a gene: 8. The CDR3 DNA sequence: TGTGCCACCCATCCCGGGACAGCTTACAATGAGCAGTTCTTC. This gives the protein CATHPGTAYNEQFF.

The chain employs TRBV2 and TRBJ1-1, with D perhaps TRBD1 (6 bases). Germline V gene sequence: CDR1 SNHLY, CDR2 FYNNEI. Trimming cost V 7 bases and J 5 bases, with 17 bases left between them. This CDR3 is 14 amino acids long. CDR3 amino acids: CASMRTGTPTEAFF. The DNA for the CDR3 is TGTGCCAGCATGAGAACCGGGACACCGACTGAAGCTTTCTTT. The complete variable domain, with remaining parts taken from reference TRBV2 and TRBJ1-1, reads EPEVTQTPSHQVTQMGQEVILRCVPISNHLYFYWYRQILGQKVEFLVSFYNNEISEKSEIFDDQFSVERPDGSNFTLKIRSTKLEDSAMYFCASMRTGTPTEAFFGQGTRLTVV.

This chain joins TRBV5-5 and TRBJ2-1; 8 positions match TRBD2. Germline V lookup: CDR1 SGHKS, CDR2 YYEKEE (reference sequence). Trimming took 1 base from V and 6 from J; bases not matched to a gene: 6. The CDR3 covers 15 residues. The CDR3 DNA follows: TGTGCCAGCAGCTTGACGGGGGGGCCTGGCAATGAGCAGTTCTTC. This gives the protein CASSLTGGPGNEQFF. The full variable domain, rest sourced from reference TRBV5-5 and TRBJ2-1, is DAGVTQSPTHLIKTRGQQVTLRCSPISGHKSVSWYQQVLGQGPQFIFQYYEKEERGRGNFPDRFSARQFPNYSSELNVNALLLGDSALYLCASSLTGGPGNEQFFGPGTRLTVL.

The chain combines TRBV3-1 (or the pseudogene TRBV3-2) with TRBJ2-3; 8 bases map to TRBD1. Trimming cost V 0 bases and J 3 bases; bases outside gene matches: 5. CDR3 length equals 16 residues. Germline lookup yields CDR1 LGHDT and CDR2 YNNKEL (reference sequence). CDR3 sequence: CASSQEGGQVTDTQYF. The CDR3 bases are TGTGCCAGCAGCCAAGAGGGGGGACAGGTTACAGATACGCAGTATTTT.

The chain has TRBV19 and TRBJ1-2; D gene uncertain. The germline gives CDR1 LNHDA, CDR2 SQIVND (reference sequence). Trimming removed 3 bases from V and 8 bases from J, with 19 bases in between. The CDR3 length is 15 residues. This chain's CDR3 is CASSIIPGNEGGYTF. CDR3 coding DNA: TGTGCCAGTAGTATTATTCCGGGAAACGAAGGAGGCTACACCTTC.

This rearrangement joins TRBV7-9 to TRBJ2-2, with 7 nucleotides matching TRBD1. CDR1 is SEHNR, CDR2 FQNEAQ, per germline (reference sequence). The CDR3 covers 16 residues. V lost 4 bases and J lost 2; bases outside the gene matches: 7. For the CDR3, the DNA is TGTGCCAGCAGCTCGCCGGGACAGCTAAACACCGGGGAGCTGTTTTTT. This gives the protein CASSSPGQLNTGELFF.

The rearrangement links TRBV19 to TRBJ1-5; D not resolved. The V end lost 3 bases, the J end lost 0 bases, and 6 bases lay between the germline ends. Per the germline V gene, CDR1 is LNHDA and CDR2 is SQIVND (reference sequence). CDR3 length equals 14 residues. The CDR3 DNA is TGTGCCAGTAGTATTAGTAATAGCAATCAGCCCCAGCATTTT. Amino acids: CASSISNSNQPQHF.

CDR3 nucleotides: TGTGCCAGCAGCAAGGGTCTTCCGGGACAACCGACCTACGAGCAGTACTTC. Translation gives CASSKGLPGQPTYEQYF. The V gene is TRBV7-2, the J gene TRBJ2-7; tentatively, D is TRBD1 (6 bases). Trimming stripped 5 bases from V and 2 bases from J, with 22 bases between. This CDR3 has 17 residues. Germline loops: CDR1 SGHTA, CDR2 FQGNSA. The entire variable domain, with the rest obtained from reference TRBV7-2 and TRBJ2-7, is as follows: GAGVSQSPSNKVTEKGKDVELRCDPISGHTALYWYRQSLGQGLEFLIYFQGNSAPDKSGLPSDRFSAERTGGSVSTLTIQRTQQEDSAVYLCASSKGLPGQPTYEQYFGPGTRLTVT.

Only one count was recorded for this clone. The CDR3 region is CASSDAGYTEAFF. CDR3 sequence (DNA): TGTGCCAGTAGTGATGCAGGGTACACTGAAGCTTTCTTT. The rearrangement links TRBV19 to TRBJ1-1; D possibly corresponds to TRBD1 (5 bases). This CDR3 has 13 residues. Germline assignment: CDR1 LNHDA and CDR2 SQIVND (reference sequence). Deletions cut 5 bases from V and 3 bases from J, with 10 bases between.